This T cell receptor beta chain emerged from a study of post-analysis software for immune sequencing data. Looking at the study overall: Disease courses included relapsing-remitting, secondary progressive and progressive-relapsing multiple sclerosis.

This clonotype was counted only a few times. Its antigen is as yet unknown. Tagging with unique molecular identifiers was a feature of the TCR beta cDNA libraries. T cells numbering 1 to 10 million yielded roughly 0.5 million cDNA molecules. Each CDR3 protein is one row after TCRdb ran MiXCR on the PCR reads. This sample has roughly 730,000 distinct CDR3 sequences, with 25% to 30% found just once. Whole-study results and caveats: With F measure, samples from one preparation batch clustered together strongly. In multiple sclerosis, normalized Chao1 diversity was significantly below that of controls.

This sequence originates from a girl aged 10-17 years with multiple sclerosis. Specimen: blood.

CDR3 nucleotide sequence: TGCAGTGCTCCCGGCACTAGCGGTTGGAGGGAGACCCAGTACTTC. Encoded protein: CSAPGTSGWRETQYF. V is TRBV20-1 and J is TRBJ2-5; 8 nucleotides match TRBD2. From germline, CDR1 is DFQATT and CDR2 SNEGSKA (reference sequence). There are 15 residues in the CDR3. Germline trimming cut 5 bases from V and 5 bases from J; bases unmatched to any gene: 13.